Sequencing of this T cell receptor (beta chain) was carried out in a study of blood T cell repertoires in COVID-19. Study in general: Italy, Spain and the United States were the sources of the convalescent and acute COVID-19 samples. T cells, B-cell-depleted T cells, or PBMCs supplied cDNA or gDNA.

V shed 0 bases and J shed 11 bases, with 11 bases lying between them. From germline, CDR1 is MGHRA and CDR2 YSYEKL. The CDR3 runs to 13 residues. Data came from immunoSEQ multiplex PCR; TCRdb stores just in-frame clones and leaves some out. This table has 260,000 or so clones, 85% appearing once. Participants, roughly 18 to 90 years old, spanned 24 US areas. Cohort allocation depended upon clinical history that participants reported. Sample: PBMCs or T cells enriched from blood (not recorded which). V is TRBV4-1 and J is TRBJ1-5; no firm D call. The clonotype originates from a woman aged 45-60 years who had recovered from COVID-19. The CDR3 protein is CASSQDVYAAQHF. The CDR3 DNA is TGCGCCAGCAGCCAAGATGTGTATGCAGCCCAGCATTTT.